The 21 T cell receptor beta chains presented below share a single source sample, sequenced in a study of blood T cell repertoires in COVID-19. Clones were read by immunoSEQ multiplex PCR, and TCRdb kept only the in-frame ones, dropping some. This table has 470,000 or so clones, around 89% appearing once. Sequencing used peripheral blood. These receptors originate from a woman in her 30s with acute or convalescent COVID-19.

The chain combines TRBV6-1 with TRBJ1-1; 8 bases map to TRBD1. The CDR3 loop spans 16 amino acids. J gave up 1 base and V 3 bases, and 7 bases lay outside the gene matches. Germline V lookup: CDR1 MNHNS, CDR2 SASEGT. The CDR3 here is CASSEVWGQANTEAFF. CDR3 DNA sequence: TGTGCCAGCAGTGAGGTATGGGGACAGGCGAACACTGAAGCTTTCTTT.

CDR3 amino acids: CASSTDRVGTEAFF. The CDR3 DNA reads as TGCGCCAGCAGCACGGACAGGGTTGGCACTGAAGCTTTCTTT. The rearrangement joins TRBV5-1 to TRBJ1-1; 8 bases are a match to TRBD1. CDR3 length: 14 amino acids. Germline CDR1 is SGHRS and CDR2 is YFSETQ. The V gene end was trimmed by 4 bases and the J gene end by 4 bases; junction bases not matched to a gene: 6.

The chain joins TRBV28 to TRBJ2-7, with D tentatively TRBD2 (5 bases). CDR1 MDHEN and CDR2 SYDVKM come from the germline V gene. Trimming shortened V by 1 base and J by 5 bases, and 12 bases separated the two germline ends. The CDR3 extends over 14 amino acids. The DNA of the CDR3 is TGTGCCAGCAGTTTATTGGAGGAAGGAGACGAGCAGTACTTC. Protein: CASSLLEEGDEQYF. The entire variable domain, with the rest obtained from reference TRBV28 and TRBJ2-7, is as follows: DVKVTQSSRYLVKRTGEKVFLECVQDMDHENMFWYRQDPGLGLRLIYFSYDVKMKEKGDIPEGYSVSREKKERFSLILESASTNQTSMYLCASSLLEEGDEQYFGPGTRLTVT.

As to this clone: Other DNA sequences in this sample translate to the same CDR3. The CDR3 protein is CASSLLAVNEQFF. Written as DNA, the CDR3 is TGTGCCAGCAGTTTACTAGCGGTTAATGAGCAGTTCTTC. The rearrangement joins TRBV12-3 or TRBV12-4 to TRBJ2-1; TRBD2 matches 7 bases. V lost 2 bases, J lost 7 bases, and 2 bases stayed unmatched. This CDR3 is 13 amino acids long.

CDR3 sequence: CASSETGSSYNEQFF. The DNA of the CDR3 is TGTGCCAGCAGCGAAACAGGGAGCTCCTACAATGAGCAGTTCTTC. The rearrangement joins TRBV7-6 to TRBJ2-1; possibly TRBD1 for D (6 bases). The V end was cut by 5 bases, the J end by 0 bases, with 11 bases between. The CDR3 sequence is 15 residues long. CDR1 is SGHVS, CDR2 FNYEAQ, per germline.

The DNA of the CDR3 is TGTGCCAGCAGGGCAAACAGGGGGGGCTACGAGCAGTACTTC. Amino acids: CASRANRGGYEQYF. This chain connects TRBV2 to TRBJ2-7, with a possible D match to TRBD1 (8 bases). Germline CDR1 SNHLY, CDR2 FYNNEI. The CDR3 covers 14 residues. Trimming removed 6 bases from V and 3 bases from J, with 15 bases in between.

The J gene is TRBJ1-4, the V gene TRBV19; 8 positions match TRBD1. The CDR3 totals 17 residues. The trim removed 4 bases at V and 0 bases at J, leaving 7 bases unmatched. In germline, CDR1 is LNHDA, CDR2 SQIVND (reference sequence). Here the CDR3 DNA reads TGTGCCAGTAGTACGACACAGGGGGGTCCAACTAATGAAAAACTGTTTTTT. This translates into CASSTTQGGPTNEKLFF.

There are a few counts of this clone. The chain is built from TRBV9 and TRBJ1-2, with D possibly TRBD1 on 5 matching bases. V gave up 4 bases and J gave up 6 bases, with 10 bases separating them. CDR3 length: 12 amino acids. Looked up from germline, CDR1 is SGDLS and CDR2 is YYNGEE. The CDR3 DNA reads TGTGCCAGCAGCCCCGACAGAAATGGCTACACCTTC. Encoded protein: CASSPDRNGYTF.

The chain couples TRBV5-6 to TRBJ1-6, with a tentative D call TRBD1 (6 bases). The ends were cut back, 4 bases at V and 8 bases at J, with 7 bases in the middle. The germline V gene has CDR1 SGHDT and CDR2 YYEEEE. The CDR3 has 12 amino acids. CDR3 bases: TGTGCCAGCAGCCGACAGGATTCACCCCTCCACTTT. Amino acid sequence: CASSRQDSPLHF. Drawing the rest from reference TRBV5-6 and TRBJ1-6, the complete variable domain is DAGVTQSPTHLIKTRGQQVTLRCSPKSGHDTVSWYQQALGQGPQFIFQYYEEEERQRGNFPDRFSGHQFPNYSSELNVNALLLGDSALYLCASSRQDSPLHFGNGTRLTVT.

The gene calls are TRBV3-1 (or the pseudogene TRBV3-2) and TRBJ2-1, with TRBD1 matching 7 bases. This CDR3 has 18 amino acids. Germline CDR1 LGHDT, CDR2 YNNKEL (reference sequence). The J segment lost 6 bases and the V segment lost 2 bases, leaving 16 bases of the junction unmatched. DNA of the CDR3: TGTGCCAGCAGCCAATTCGGTGTCGCCCAACAGGGGAGCAATGAGCAGTTCTTC. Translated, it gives CASSQFGVAQQGSNEQFF.

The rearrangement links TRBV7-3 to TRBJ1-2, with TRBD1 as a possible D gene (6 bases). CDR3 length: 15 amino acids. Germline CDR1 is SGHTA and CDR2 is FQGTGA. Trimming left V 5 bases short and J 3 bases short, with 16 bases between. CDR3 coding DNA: TGTGCCAGCAGCCAGGGGCCAGGGTTCGACTATGGCTACACCTTC. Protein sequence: CASSQGPGFDYGYTF.

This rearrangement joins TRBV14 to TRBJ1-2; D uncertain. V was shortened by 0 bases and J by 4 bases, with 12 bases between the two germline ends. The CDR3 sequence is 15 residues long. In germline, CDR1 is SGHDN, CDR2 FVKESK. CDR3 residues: CASSQESGEGYGYTF. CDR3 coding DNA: TGTGCCAGCAGCCAAGAATCCGGAGAAGGCTATGGCTACACCTTC. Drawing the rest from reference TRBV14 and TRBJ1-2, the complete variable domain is EAGVTQFPSHSVIEKGQTVTLRCDPISGHDNLYWYRRVMGKEIKFLLHFVKESKQDESGMPNNRFLAERTGGTYSTLKVQPAELEDSGVYFCASSQESGEGYGYTFGSGTRLTVV.

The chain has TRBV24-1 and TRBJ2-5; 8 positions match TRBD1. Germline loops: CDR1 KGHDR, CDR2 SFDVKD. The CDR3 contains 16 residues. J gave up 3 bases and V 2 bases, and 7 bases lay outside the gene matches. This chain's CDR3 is CATSDWGTGQEETQYF. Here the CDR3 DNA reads TGTGCCACCAGTGATTGGGGGACAGGACAGGAAGAGACCCAGTACTTC.

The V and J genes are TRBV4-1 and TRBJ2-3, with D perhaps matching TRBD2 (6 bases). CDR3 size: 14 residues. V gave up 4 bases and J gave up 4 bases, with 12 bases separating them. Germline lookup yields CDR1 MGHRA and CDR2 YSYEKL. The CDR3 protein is CASSPPGLPDTQYF. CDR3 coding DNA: TGCGCCAGCAGCCCACCGGGACTGCCAGATACGCAGTATTTT.

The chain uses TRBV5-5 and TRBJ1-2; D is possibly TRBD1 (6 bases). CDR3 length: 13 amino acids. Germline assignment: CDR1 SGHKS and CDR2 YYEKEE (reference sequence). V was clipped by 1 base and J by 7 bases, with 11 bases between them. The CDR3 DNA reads TGTGCCAGCAGCTTGAGTGTACAGGGTGGCTACACCTTC. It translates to CASSLSVQGGYTF.

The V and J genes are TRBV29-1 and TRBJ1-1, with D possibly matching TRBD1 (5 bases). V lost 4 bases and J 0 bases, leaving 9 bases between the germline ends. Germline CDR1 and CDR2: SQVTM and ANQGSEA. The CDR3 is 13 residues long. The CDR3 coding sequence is TGCAGCGTTGTGGACAAAATGAACACTGAAGCTTTCTTT. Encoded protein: CSVVDKMNTEAFF.

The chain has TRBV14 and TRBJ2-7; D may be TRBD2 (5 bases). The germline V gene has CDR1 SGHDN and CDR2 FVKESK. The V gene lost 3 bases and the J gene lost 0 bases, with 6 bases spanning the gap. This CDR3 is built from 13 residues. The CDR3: CASSHDYSYEQYF. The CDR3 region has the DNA TGTGCCAGCAGCCATGACTACTCCTACGAGCAGTACTTC.

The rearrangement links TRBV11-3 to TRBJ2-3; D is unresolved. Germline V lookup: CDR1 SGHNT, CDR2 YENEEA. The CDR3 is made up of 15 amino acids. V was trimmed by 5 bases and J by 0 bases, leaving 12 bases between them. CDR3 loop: CASSLTRSSTDTQYF. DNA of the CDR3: TGTGCCAGCAGCCTCACCCGGTCCAGCACAGATACGCAGTATTTT. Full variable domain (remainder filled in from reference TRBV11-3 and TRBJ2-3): EAGVVQSPRYKIIEKKQPVAFWCNPISGHNTLYWYLQNLGQGPELLIRYENEEAVDDSQLPKDRFSAERLKGVDSTLKIQPAELGDSAVYLCASSLTRSSTDTQYFGPGTRLTVL.

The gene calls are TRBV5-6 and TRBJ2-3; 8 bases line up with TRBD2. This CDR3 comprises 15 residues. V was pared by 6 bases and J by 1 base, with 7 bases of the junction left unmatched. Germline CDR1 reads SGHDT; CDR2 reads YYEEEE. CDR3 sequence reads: CASNSGLGGTDTQYF. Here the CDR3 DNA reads TGTGCCAGCAACTCGGGACTAGGGGGCACAGATACGCAGTATTTT.

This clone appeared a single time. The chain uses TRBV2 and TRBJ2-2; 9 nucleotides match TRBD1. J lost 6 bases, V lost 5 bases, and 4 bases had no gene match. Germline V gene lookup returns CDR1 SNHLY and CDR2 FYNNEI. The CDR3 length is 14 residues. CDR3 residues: CASSNTGGSGELFF. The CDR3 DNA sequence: TGTGCCAGCAGTAATACAGGGGGCTCCGGGGAGCTGTTTTTT.

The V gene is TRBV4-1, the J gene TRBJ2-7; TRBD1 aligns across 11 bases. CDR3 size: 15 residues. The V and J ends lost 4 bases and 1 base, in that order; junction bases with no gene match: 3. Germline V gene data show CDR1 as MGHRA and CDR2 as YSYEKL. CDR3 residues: CASSPGQGASYEQYF. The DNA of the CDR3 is TGCGCCAGCAGCCCCGGACAGGGGGCATCCTACGAGCAGTACTTC.